This record covers a single T cell receptor (beta chain). Clones were read by immunoSEQ multiplex PCR, and TCRdb kept only the in-frame ones, dropping some. The sample carries 95,000 to 100,000 clones, around nine tenths recorded once. V was clipped by 4 bases and J by 1 base; unmatched bases: 7. The CDR3 consists of 15 residues. CDR1 is SGHRS and CDR2 is YFSETQ in the germline V gene. This entry comes from a study of control samples from healthy donors and cancer patients. Specimen: blood. This sequence originates from a man under 40 in good health. The J gene is TRBJ2-5, the V gene TRBV5-1, with 7 positions matching TRBD2. Here the CDR3 reads CASSTGGLLQETQYF. The DNA for the CDR3 is TGCGCCAGCAGCACTGGGGGACTACTCCAAGAGACCCAGTACTTC.